This TCR beta chain was captured by sequencing in a study of breast tumors, draining lymph nodes, adjacent tissues. Regarding the study as a whole: The data were judged consistent with most tumor T cells coming from lymph node and expanding in tumor.

This clonotype was recorded at least ten times. Its specificity is unknown. TCRdb analysed the multiplex PCR reads with MiXCR anew, one entry per CDR3 protein. The sample holds over 10,000 distinct CDR3 sequences, 70% seen once. The CDR3 spans 12 residues. Germline CDR1 reads MNHNS; CDR2 reads SASEGT. Trimming took off 1 base at V and 8 bases at J, with 9 bases between the two ends. Input material: tumor-adjacent breast tissue. V usage is TRBV6-1 and J usage is TRBJ2-7; no clear D. The sequence was obtained from a female donor with breast cancer. Some clones in this sample may be carry-over from other donors' samples. The CDR3 loop is CASSEGGSKQYF. DNA of the CDR3: TGTGCCAGCAGTGAAGGGGGTTCGAAGCAGTACTTC.